Each of the 21 T cell receptor beta chains below was sequenced from the same sample in a study of blood T cell repertoires in COVID-19. Some clones are missing from TCRdb's copy, which holds only in-frame ones; the method was immunoSEQ multiplex PCR. The sample contains 25,000 to 35,000 clones, over 70% of which appear only once. Sequenced: peripheral blood. These receptor sequences come from a woman in her seventies with active or convalescent COVID-19.

The chain is built from TRBV20-1 and TRBJ2-7, with TRBD1 matching over 7 bases. The CDR3 runs 11 residues. Unmatched junction bases numbered 1, after V lost 5 bases and J lost 3 bases. Per germline, CDR1 DFQATT and CDR2 SNEGSKA (reference sequence). The CDR3 region is CSARDSYEQYF. As DNA, the CDR3 is TGCAGTGCTCGGGACAGCTACGAGCAGTACTTC.

The gene calls are TRBV5-4 and TRBJ1-1; 10 bases map to TRBD1. Germline trimming cut 3 bases from V and 8 bases from J; bases unmatched to any gene: 7. Germline lookup yields CDR1 SGHNT and CDR2 YYREEE (reference sequence). This CDR3 has 14 amino acids. CDR3: CASSSWTGGREAFF. CDR3 in DNA: TGTGCCAGCAGCTCCTGGACAGGGGGGAGGGAAGCTTTCTTT. The whole variable domain, remainder taken from reference TRBV5-4 and TRBJ1-1, is ETGVTQSPTHLIKTRGQQVTLRCSSQSGHNTVSWYQQALGQGPQFIFQYYREEENGRGNFPPRFSGLQFPNYSSELNVNALELDDSALYLCASSSWTGGREAFFGQGTRLTVV.

The chain is built from TRBV7-8 and TRBJ2-5; 7 bases match TRBD2. The V gene end was trimmed by 3 bases and the J gene end by 10 bases; junction bases not matched to a gene: 11. There are 14 residues in the CDR3. Germline assignment: CDR1 SGHVS and CDR2 FQNEAQ. The CDR3 nucleotides are TGTGCCAGCAGCTTTCTAGCGGACATTGGTAGCCAGTACTTC. It is translated as CASSFLADIGSQYF.

This clone has more than one count but fewer than ten. CDR3: CASSPGTIHQETQYF. The CDR3 DNA sequence: TGTGCCAGCAGCCCCGGGACTATACACCAAGAGACCCAGTACTTC. This chain joins TRBV7-7 and TRBJ2-5; TRBD2 matches 7 bases. V dropped 5 bases and J dropped 0; count of bases not matched to a gene: 6. The CDR3 is made up of 15 amino acids. The germline gives CDR1 SSHAT, CDR2 FNYEAQ (reference sequence).

This chain connects TRBV5-6 to TRBJ2-2; D is unresolved. This CDR3 spans 16 amino acids. The germline V and J ends were trimmed by 0 bases and 2 bases, with 11 bases remaining between them. CDR1 is SGHDT, CDR2 YYEEEE, per germline. The CDR3 here is CASSLGLHTNTGELFF. CDR3 nucleotide sequence: TGTGCCAGCAGCTTGGGACTCCACACCAACACCGGGGAGCTGTTTTTT.

J is TRBJ2-7 and V is TRBV27; 10 bases are shared with TRBD2. Germline trimming cut 6 bases from V and 2 bases from J; bases unmatched to any gene: 4. CDR3 length: 14 amino acids. The germline CDR1 and CDR2 sequences are MNHEY and SMNVEV (reference sequence). In DNA form, the CDR3 reads TGTGCCAGCAGCTCCCTAGCGGGGGCCTACGAGCAGTACTTC. It is translated as CASSSLAGAYEQYF.

This clone was recorded once. This chain connects TRBV19 to TRBJ1-5; unclear D gene. With 8 bases removed from V and 6 bases from J, the gap between germline ends came to 5 bases. The CDR3 is 10 residues long. From germline, CDR1 is LNHDA and CDR2 SQIVND (reference sequence). CDR3 coding DNA: TGTGCCAGTGGAGGTCAGCCCCAGCATTTT. Translating it yields CASGGQPQHF.

The rearrangement links TRBV5-1 to TRBJ2-2; D is uncertain. Trimming shortened V by 4 bases and J by 1 base, and 8 bases separated the two germline ends. This CDR3 contains 14 residues. From germline, CDR1 is SGHRS and CDR2 YFSETQ. The CDR3 bases are TGCGCCAGCAGCCCATACAGGAACACCGGGGAGCTGTTTTTT. It translates to CASSPYRNTGELFF.

The chain joins TRBV5-6 to TRBJ1-2; the D gene is possibly TRBD1 (5 bases). The CDR3 is made up of 13 amino acids. Germline V CDR1 and CDR2: SGHDT, YYEEEE. V lost 4 bases, J lost 8 bases, and 15 bases lay in between. The CDR3 DNA follows: TGTGCCAGCAGCCCAGAATCAGGGCGGGGCTACACCTTC. It is translated as CASSPESGRGYTF.

The chain is built from TRBV5-3 and TRBJ2-3, with 7 bases lining up with TRBD2. TRBV5-3 is treated as an ORF (open reading frame) with a function not yet certain. V shed 4 bases and J 5 bases; nucleotides not matched to a gene: 10. The CDR3 covers 15 residues. The CDR3 nucleotides are TGTGCCAGAAGCCCCGACGCGGGAGAGGGAGATACGCAGTATTTT. Its translation is CARSPDAGEGDTQYF.

The genes are TRBV24-1 and TRBJ1-1; D perhaps matches TRBD1 (6 bases). Germline V CDR1 and CDR2: KGHDR, SFDVKD. V was pared by 10 bases and J by 5 bases, with 25 bases between. This CDR3 is 16 amino acids long. The CDR3 nucleotides are TGTGCCACGAGATACAGGGCCAATGGTTGGCATACTGAAGCTTTCTTT. Amino acid sequence: CATRYRANGWHTEAFF.

This clone appeared a few times. The chain employs TRBV28 and TRBJ2-5; 8 nucleotides line up with TRBD1. V was pared by 4 bases and J by 1 base, with 11 bases of the junction left unmatched. Germline CDR1 reads MDHEN; CDR2 reads SYDVKM. This CDR3 is built from 17 residues. The CDR3 reads CASSSTRGRALQETQYF. DNA of the CDR3: TGTGCCAGCAGTTCTACCAGGGGGCGAGCCCTCCAAGAGACCCAGTACTTC.

The chain employs TRBV30 and TRBJ1-3, with a weak D call TRBD1 (5 bases). Germline assignment: CDR1 GTSNPN and CDR2 SVGIG (reference sequence). Trimming stripped 2 bases from V and 0 bases from J, with 17 bases between. This CDR3 is built from 17 residues. The CDR3 DNA sequence: TGTGCCTGGAGTCCTAATAGGACACCTTACTCTGGAAACACCATATATTTT. Amino acids: CAWSPNRTPYSGNTIYF. The variable domain in full, with the rest retrieved from reference TRBV30 and TRBJ1-3, is SQTIHQWPATLVQPVGSPLSLECTVEGTSNPNLYWYRQAAGRGLQLLFYSVGIGQISSEVPQNLSASRPQDRQFILSSKKLLLSDSGFYLCAWSPNRTPYSGNTIYFGEGSWLTVV.

This clone came up once. The J gene is TRBJ2-6, the V gene TRBV14; D is ambiguous. The V end was cut by 1 base, the J end by 4 bases, with 14 bases between. The germline V gene encodes CDR1 SGHDN and CDR2 FVKESK. This CDR3 has 17 residues. The CDR3 DNA sequence: TGTGCCAGCAGCCAAGTTTTGGGCGCTGGGGGGGCCAACGTCCTGACTTTC. As protein: CASSQVLGAGGANVLTF.

The chain uses TRBV2 and TRBJ2-7; 8 bases fit TRBD2. Germline loops: CDR1 SNHLY, CDR2 FYNNEI. Trimming took 3 bases from V and 7 from J; bases not matched to a gene: 5. The CDR3 runs 13 residues. CDR3 nucleotides: TGTGCCAGCAGTGATGCGGGGGGCTGGGAGCAGTACTTC. It codes for CASSDAGGWEQYF.

In its sample, this clone was seen once. The chain joins TRBV6-2 or TRBV6-3 to TRBJ1-1; no reliable D call. This CDR3 has 14 residues. V was clipped by 4 bases and J by 1 base, with 10 bases between them. CDR1 and CDR2 (germline): MNHEY, SVGEGT. CDR3 coding DNA: TGTGCCAGCAGTTTAACCCCCGGGAACACTGAAGCTTTCTTT. Translation gives CASSLTPGNTEAFF.

The V gene is TRBV7-2, the J gene TRBJ1-6, with D unresolved. This CDR3 contains 15 residues. Trimming left V 7 bases short and J 0 bases short, with 10 bases between. The germline V gene encodes CDR1 SGHTA and CDR2 FQGNSA. The CDR3 reads CASTTQSSYNSPLHF. CDR3 coding DNA: TGTGCCAGCACCACACAGAGCTCCTATAATTCACCCCTCCACTTT.

As for this clone: At one boundary the junction diverges from the germline segment, which might be a read error. This chain joins TRBV7-7 and TRBJ2-3; 8 bases are shared with TRBD2. There are 15 residues in the CDR3. Germline V gives CDR1 SSHAT, CDR2 FNYEAQ (reference sequence). In DNA form, the CDR3 reads TGTGCTAGCAGCCCCGGGGGGGGAAGCACAGATACGCAGTATTTT. Its translation: CASSPGGGSTDTQYF.

This chain links TRBV6-4 with TRBJ2-2; 7 bases are a match to TRBD1. This CDR3 is 17 amino acids long. Per the germline V gene, CDR1 is MRHNA and CDR2 is SNTAGT. The V gene end was trimmed by 2 bases and the J gene end by 4 bases; junction bases not matched to a gene: 10. The CDR3 here is CASSDTYRGSVTGELFF. CDR3 sequence (DNA): TGTGCCAGCAGTGACACTTACAGGGGAAGTGTCACCGGGGAGCTGTTTTTT.

This chain links TRBV7-3 with TRBJ2-5; 12 positions match TRBD2. The CDR3 length is 15 residues. J lost 4 bases, V lost 1 base, and 1 base had no gene match. Germline CDR1 is SGHTA and CDR2 is FQGTGA. The CDR3 protein is CASSLMGLAGETQYF. CDR3 sequence (DNA): TGTGCCAGCAGCTTAATGGGACTAGCGGGAGAGACCCAGTACTTC. Combining the CDR3 with reference TRBV7-3 and TRBJ2-5 gives the whole variable domain GAGVSQTPSNKVTEKGKYVELRCDPISGHTALYWYRQSLGQGPEFLIYFQGTGAADDSGLPNDRFFAVRPEGSVSTLKIQRTERGDSAVYLCASSLMGLAGETQYFGPGTRLLVL.

The genes are TRBV10-3 and TRBJ2-5; 7 bases fit TRBD1. V was pared by 7 bases and J by 5 bases, with 10 bases of the junction left unmatched. The germline V gene has CDR1 ENHRY and CDR2 SYGVKD. This CDR3 has 14 residues. CDR3 bases: TGTGCCATCACCCCAGGGGGATCGGGGGAGACCCAGTACTTC. It translates to CAITPGGSGETQYF.